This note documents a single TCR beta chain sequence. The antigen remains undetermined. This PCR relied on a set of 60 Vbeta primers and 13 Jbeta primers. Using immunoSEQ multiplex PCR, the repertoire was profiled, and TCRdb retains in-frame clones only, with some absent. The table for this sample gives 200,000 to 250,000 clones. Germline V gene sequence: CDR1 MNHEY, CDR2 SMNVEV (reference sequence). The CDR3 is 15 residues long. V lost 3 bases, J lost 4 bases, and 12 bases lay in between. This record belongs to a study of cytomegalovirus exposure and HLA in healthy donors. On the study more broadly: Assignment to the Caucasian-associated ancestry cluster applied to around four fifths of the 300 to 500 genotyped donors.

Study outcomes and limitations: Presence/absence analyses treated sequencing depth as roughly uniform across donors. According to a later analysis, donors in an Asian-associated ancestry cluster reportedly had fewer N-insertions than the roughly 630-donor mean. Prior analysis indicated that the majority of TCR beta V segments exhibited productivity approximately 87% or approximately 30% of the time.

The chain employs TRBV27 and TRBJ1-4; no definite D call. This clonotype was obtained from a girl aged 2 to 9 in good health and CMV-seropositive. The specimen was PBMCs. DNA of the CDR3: TGTGCCAGCAGTTTTGGGAGAATGGTTAATGAAAAACTGTTTTTT. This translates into CASSFGRMVNEKLFF.